What follows are 4 T cell receptor beta chains derived from one specimen sequenced in a study of shared clonotypes between healthy human individuals. The assay was immunoSEQ multiplex PCR, and TCRdb's table has in-frame clones only and misses some. Of about 2.5 million clones detected, approximately 90% appear once; the ten largest clones hold around 0.35%. The sequencing input was naive CD4+ T cells from PBMCs. The subset denotes: CD45RA+ positively selected. These receptors were taken from a young man in good health. Some clones in this sample may be carry-over from other donors' samples.

The chain uses TRBV28 and TRBJ1-2, with 7 bases fitting TRBD1. CDR3 size: 17 residues. V was clipped by 2 bases and J by 2 bases; unmatched bases: 11. Germline CDR1 and CDR2: MDHEN and SYDVKM. CDR3: CASSLGGAGQLNYGYTF. The CDR3 DNA reads TGTGCCAGCAGTTTAGGAGGAGCGGGACAGCTGAACTATGGCTACACCTTC.

V is TRBV7-2 and J is TRBJ2-3; TRBD1 matches 11 bases. This CDR3 is 16 amino acids long. After removal of 5 bases from V and 4 bases from J, the junction contained 8 bases not matched to a gene. Germline CDR1 and CDR2: SGHTA and FQGNSA. In DNA form, the CDR3 reads TGTGCCAGCAGCGCCCGGGACAGGGGGAGGGCAGATACGCAGTATTTT. Protein sequence: CASSARDRGRADTQYF.

The chain combines TRBV7-8 with TRBJ2-3; D possibly corresponds to TRBD2 (5 bases). Germline CDR1 is SGHVS and CDR2 is FQNEAQ. The CDR3 spans 17 residues. V was pared by 5 bases and J by 1 base, with 19 bases between. CDR3 region: CASSPRVVGPGTDTQYF. CDR3 nucleotide sequence: TGTGCCAGCAGCCCGAGGGTGGTCGGGCCAGGCACAGATACGCAGTATTTT.

This clone showed up just a few times. CDR3 sequence (DNA): TGTGCCTGGAGTGTAGGCATAGTGAACACTGAAGCTTTCTTT. Amino acid sequence: CAWSVGIVNTEAFF. The chain has TRBV30 and TRBJ1-1; D unclear. V was clipped by 0 bases and J by 0 bases, with 8 bases between them. The CDR3 is 14 residues long. The germline gives CDR1 GTSNPN, CDR2 SVGIG (reference sequence).